This paragraph covers one T cell receptor beta chain sequence. A NOSPECS grade of at least 4, a Clinical Activity Score of at least 3 and duration under 3 months were recorded in ophthalmopathy patients. Exclusion of a patient resulted from uncontrolled infection, other autoimmune disease, pregnancy or lactation. Diagnosis rested on symptoms, serum thyroxine and TRAb, thyroid ultrasound, and orbital computed tomography. These data are taken from a study of T cells in Graves' hyperthyroidism and ophthalmopathy. On the study more broadly: Staff took peripheral blood when the initial diagnosis was made, before any treatment began.

TCR beta CDR3 region amplification was performed from RNA transcripts. The study used the HTBI primer set for a first-round RT-PCR of the TCR CDR3. MiXCR was run by TCRdb on the multiplex PCR reads, yielding one entry per CDR3 protein. The table shows 450,000 to 500,000 distinct CDR3 sequences, with approximately 22% occurring only once. The source of this sequence is a woman in her 70s with Graves' ophthalmopathy. The sample was blood.

CDR3 amino acids: CASSTYRGQGTGELFF. CDR3 sequence (DNA): TGTGCCAGCAGCACGTACCGGGGCCAGGGGACCGGGGAGCTGTTTTTT. This sequence joins TRBV11-2 and TRBJ2-2; tentative D call: TRBD1 (6 bases). The CDR3 is 16 residues long. Germline CDR1 is SGHAT and CDR2 is FQNNGV. V gave up 5 bases and J gave up 5 bases, with 18 bases separating them.